This T cell receptor beta chain was sequenced for a study of T cells in Graves' hyperthyroidism and ophthalmopathy. As for the study in general: Peripheral blood specimens were obtained at initial diagnosis, prior to any treatment.

This clonotype was seen at least ten times. Trimming at V came to 5 bases and at J to 4 bases, leaving 7 bases not matched to a gene. Germline-derived CDR1 and CDR2 are PRHDT and FYEKMQ (reference sequence). This CDR3 has 15 amino acids. It was RNA transcripts that yielded the amplified TCR beta CDR3 regions. Initially, a first-round RT-PCR of the TCR CDR3 employed the HTBI primer set. Each CDR3 protein gets one entry after TCRdb re-called the multiplex PCR reads with MiXCR. Of 200,000 to 250,000 distinct CDR3 sequences in the sample, roughly 15% are singletons; the top ten hold about 29%. The sample consisted of blood. The clonotype comes from a woman aged 18-29 years with Graves' ophthalmopathy. The chain employs TRBV13 and TRBJ1-4; 7 nucleotides align to TRBD1. The CDR3 DNA sequence: TGTGCCAGCAGCGCCGGGACAGATCTTAATGAAAAACTGTTTTTT. Translated, it gives CASSAGTDLNEKLFF.